A single sample is the source of the 23 T cell receptor beta chains below, sequenced in a study of OX40 agonist ivuxolimab in advanced cancers. The method was immunoSEQ multiplex PCR; TCRdb's version includes in-frame clones alone and lacks a portion of them. Of about 82,000 clones in the sample, around four fifths were seen once. The sequencing used CD4+ or CD8+ T cells sorted from blood, collected in a trial of the OX40 agonist ivuxolimab. The receptors stem from an adult with an advanced solid tumor such as melanoma, head and neck, liver or kidney cancer.

The DNA for the CDR3 is TGCGCCAGCAGCCAGGGACAGGGAAACTATGGCTACACCTTC. Protein: CASSQGQGNYGYTF. The V gene is TRBV5-1, the J gene TRBJ1-2; TRBD1 agrees at 9 bases. The V gene's germline CDR1 is SGHRS and CDR2 YFSETQ. The CDR3 totals 14 residues. Trimming took 4 bases from V and 2 from J; bases not matched to a gene: 3.

V gene TRBV11-2 combines with J gene TRBJ1-4, with D possibly TRBD1 on 6 matching bases. V was pared by 2 bases and J by 10 bases, with 14 bases between. This CDR3 has 14 residues. CDR1 SGHAT and CDR2 FQNNGV come from the germline V gene. The CDR3 DNA reads TGTGCCAGCAGCTTACGCGCAGGGGACGGAAAACTGTTTTTT. Residues: CASSLRAGDGKLFF.

In this sample, this clone turned up once. The same CDR3 can be traced to other DNA sequences in this sample. This chain links TRBV30 with TRBJ2-2; TRBD2 is a possible D gene (6 bases). Trimming left V 0 bases short and J 6 bases short, with 11 bases between. Germline V lookup: CDR1 GTSNPN, CDR2 SVGIG (reference sequence). The CDR3 spans 14 residues. The CDR3 bases are TGTGCCTGGAGTGTACGCGGAGGGCCCGGGGAGCTGTTTTTT. This encodes CAWSVRGGPGELFF.

The chain recombines TRBV29-1 with TRBJ2-1; no firm D call. The CDR3 is made up of 14 amino acids. Trimming removed 6 bases at V and 7 bases at J, with 19 bases between. Germline CDR1 SQVTM, CDR2 ANQGSEA. CDR3 in amino acids: CSVKTQRVGNEQFF. The CDR3 coding sequence is TGCAGCGTCAAGACCCAAAGGGTCGGTAATGAGCAGTTCTTC.

V gene TRBV2 combines with J gene TRBJ1-2; 9 bases are a match to TRBD1. V shed 6 bases, J shed 4 bases, and the junction held 3 bases outside the gene matches. Germline loops: CDR1 SNHLY, CDR2 FYNNEI. The CDR3 length is 13 residues. DNA of the CDR3: TGTGCCAGCAGCCAGGACAGGGGCTATGGCTACACCTTC. Amino acids: CASSQDRGYGYTF. Full variable domain (missing parts from reference TRBV2 and TRBJ1-2): EPEVTQTPSHQVTQMGQEVILRCVPISNHLYFYWYRQILGQKVEFLVSFYNNEISEKSEIFDDQFSVERPDGSNFTLKIRSTKLEDSAMYFCASSQDRGYGYTFGSGTRLTVV.

A word on this clone: The sample contains more than one DNA sequence encoding this CDR3. The chain joins TRBV7-2 to TRBJ1-3; 8 bases are a match to TRBD1. The CDR3 spans 16 residues. The V and J ends lost 5 bases and 0 bases, in that order; junction bases with no gene match: 6. Germline CDR1 and CDR2: SGHTA and FQGNSA. CDR3 region: CASSPLTGGSGNTIYF. As DNA, the CDR3 is TGTGCCAGCAGCCCACTAACAGGGGGCTCTGGAAACACCATATATTTT.

The count of this clone is one. The rearrangement links TRBV7-2 to TRBJ1-1; unclear D gene. V lost 1 base and J lost 4, with 22 bases in between. Per germline, CDR1 SGHTA and CDR2 FQGNSA. The CDR3 runs 18 residues. The CDR3 bases are TGTGCCAGCAGCTTAGGGTCTCGGAGATATAAAGGAGGCACTGAAGCTTTCTTT. Translated, it gives CASSLGSRRYKGGTEAFF.

The chain couples TRBV4-2 to TRBJ2-6; perhaps TRBD1 as D (5 bases). The CDR3 spans 15 residues. Trimming removed 8 bases from V and 0 bases from J, with 11 bases in between. Germline CDR1 LGHNA, CDR2 YNFKEQ. The CDR3 sequence: CASQTQGSGANVLTF. The CDR3 nucleotides are TGTGCCAGCCAAACTCAGGGCTCTGGGGCCAACGTCCTGACTTTC.

The J gene is TRBJ2-5, the V gene TRBV7-8; D unresolved. The CDR3 is 14 amino acids. Germline V gene sequence: CDR1 SGHVS, CDR2 FQNEAQ. V lost 2 bases and J 4 bases, leaving 11 bases between the germline ends. Here the CDR3 reads CASSLNRVSETQYF. CDR3 nucleotide sequence: TGTGCCAGCAGCTTAAATCGGGTATCAGAGACCCAGTACTTC.

The chain recombines TRBV7-2 with TRBJ2-7, with TRBD2 identical over 8 bases. Germline assignment: CDR1 SGHTA and CDR2 FQGNSA. The CDR3 runs to 15 residues. V was clipped by 5 bases and J by 0 bases; unmatched bases: 6. The CDR3 sequence: CASSRPGLGSYEQYF. DNA of the CDR3: TGTGCCAGCAGCAGACCGGGACTAGGCTCCTACGAGCAGTACTTC.

The chain combines TRBV25-1 with TRBJ2-3; the match to TRBD2 covers 7 bases. Germline CDR1 is MGHDK and CDR2 is SYGVNS. The CDR3 runs to 16 residues. Trimming at V came to 2 bases and at J to 2 bases, leaving 7 bases not matched to a gene. Written as DNA, the CDR3 is TGTGCCAGCAGTGAAGCTGGGGGGGAAGTCACAGATACGCAGTATTTT. This gives the protein CASSEAGGEVTDTQYF.

This clone was counted between two and nine times. CDR3 amino acids: CASGKGTGGNEQYF. Written as DNA, the CDR3 is TGCGCCAGCGGGAAAGGGACAGGGGGGAACGAGCAGTACTTC. The genes are TRBV5-1 and TRBJ2-7; 11 bases line up with TRBD1. This CDR3 is 14 amino acids long. V lost 7 bases, J lost 5 bases, and 8 bases stayed unmatched. Looked up from germline, CDR1 is SGHRS and CDR2 is YFSETQ.

This clone was picked up one time. J is TRBJ1-2 and V is TRBV7-9, with D possibly matching TRBD1 (6 bases). The V end lost 3 bases, the J end lost 4 bases, and 12 bases lay between the germline ends. Germline CDR1 SEHNR, CDR2 FQNEAQ (reference sequence). This CDR3 comprises 14 residues. CDR3 in DNA: TGTGCCAGCAGCTTGGCCAACAGGGCCTATGGCTACACCTTC. It is translated as CASSLANRAYGYTF.

The J gene is TRBJ2-1, the V gene TRBV2; 13 bases fit TRBD2. Germline CDR1 reads SNHLY; CDR2 reads FYNNEI. V shed 6 bases and J 9 bases; nucleotides not matched to a gene: 8. The CDR3 consists of 15 residues. In nucleotides, the CDR3 is TGTGCCAGCAGCCCCACTAGCGGGGGGGCCTCTGAGCAGTTCTTC. Amino acids: CASSPTSGGASEQFF. Together with reference TRBV2 and TRBJ2-1, the CDR3 gives the full variable domain: EPEVTQTPSHQVTQMGQEVILRCVPISNHLYFYWYRQILGQKVEFLVSFYNNEISEKSEIFDDQFSVERPDGSNFTLKIRSTKLEDSAMYFCASSPTSGGASEQFFGPGTRLTVL.

V usage is TRBV7-3 and J usage is TRBJ1-1; the D is unclear. Germline V lookup: CDR1 SGHTA, CDR2 FQGTGA. V was trimmed by 3 bases and J by 1 base, leaving 6 bases between them. The CDR3 has 13 residues. DNA for the CDR3: TGTGCCAGCAGCTTCGGACGGAACACTGAAGCTTTCTTT. Amino acid sequence: CASSFGRNTEAFF.

The rearrangement joins TRBV7-2 to TRBJ2-7, with TRBD2 as a possible D gene (5 bases). This CDR3 is built from 15 residues. V was cut by 5 bases and J by 1 base, with 15 bases left in between. Per the germline V gene, CDR1 is SGHTA and CDR2 is FQGNSA. In DNA, the CDR3 is TGTGCCAGCAGCCCGCGGGCACAGCGGTCCTACGAGCAGTACTTC. Translated: CASSPRAQRSYEQYF.

The chain combines TRBV2 with TRBJ1-5, with 9 bases matching TRBD1. Germline V gene lookup returns CDR1 SNHLY and CDR2 FYNNEI. J gave up 6 bases and V 7 bases, and 7 bases lay outside the gene matches. The CDR3 is 14 residues long. CDR3 in amino acids: CASMEGQGGQPQHF. For the CDR3, the DNA is TGTGCCAGCATGGAGGGACAGGGTGGTCAGCCCCAGCATTTT.

The genes are TRBV19 and TRBJ1-4, with TRBD1 as a possible D gene (6 bases). Trimming took off 7 bases at V and 8 bases at J, with 17 bases between the two ends. Germline V gene sequence: CDR1 LNHDA, CDR2 SQIVND (reference sequence). The CDR3 has 14 residues. The CDR3 is CASNRPGDQEKLFF. The CDR3 DNA sequence: TGTGCCAGTAATCGCCCAGGGGACCAGGAAAAACTGTTTTTT.

The chain links TRBV7-3 to TRBJ2-3; 9 bases align to TRBD2. Germline lookup yields CDR1 SGHTA and CDR2 FQGTGA. With V trimmed by 8 bases and J by 2 bases, 5 bases remained unmatched. The CDR3 is made up of 14 amino acids. CDR3 in amino acids: CASSSGGTTDTQYF. In DNA, the CDR3 is TGTGCCAGCTCGAGCGGGGGGACCACAGATACGCAGTATTTT.

This chain links TRBV18 with TRBJ2-7; perhaps D is TRBD1 or TRBD2 (5 bases each). There are 14 residues in the CDR3. V lost 2 bases, J lost 5 bases, and 13 bases lay in between. Germline CDR1 is KGHSH and CDR2 is LQKENI. The CDR3 region is CASSPSGTSDEQYF. DNA for the CDR3: TGTGCCAGCTCACCATCCGGGACCTCGGACGAGCAGTACTTC.

This chain uses TRBV6-5 with TRBJ2-1; possible D gene TRBD2, 5 bases. Germline V CDR1 and CDR2: MNHEY, SVGAGI. The CDR3 extends over 16 amino acids. The V end lost 0 bases, the J end lost 0 bases, and 9 bases lay between the germline ends. CDR3 protein: CASSYSGGGSYNEQFF. The CDR3 DNA reads TGTGCCAGCAGTTACTCAGGAGGAGGCTCCTACAATGAGCAGTTCTTC.

This chain links TRBV7-9 with TRBJ2-7; D assignment may be TRBD1 or TRBD2 (5 bases each). This CDR3 has 14 amino acids. V lost 6 bases and J lost 2, with 14 bases in between. Germline V gene sequence: CDR1 SEHNR, CDR2 FQNEAQ (reference sequence). The CDR3 region has the DNA TGTGCCAGCAGTTCCGGGACGGTCACCTACGAGCAGTACTTC. Translated, it gives CASSSGTVTYEQYF.

The CDR3 loop reads CASSVRGDLRTDTQYF. The CDR3, as DNA: TGTGCCAGCAGCGTGCGGGGGGACTTAAGGACAGATACGCAGTATTTT. The V gene is TRBV9, the J gene TRBJ2-3, with TRBD2 matching 8 bases. CDR1 SGDLS and CDR2 YYNGEE come from the germline V gene. The CDR3 extends over 16 amino acids. The junction had 8 bases not matched to a gene; V was cut back by 2 bases and J by 3 bases.